This T cell receptor beta chain was documented in a study of cytomegalovirus exposure and HLA in healthy donors. For the study at large: Prior work identified 95 million to 120 million unique TCR beta sequences in 150 million to 200 million T cells. About 80 million unique TCR sequences came from HLA-typed donors in an early release.

PCR was performed using 60 Vbeta and 13 Jbeta primers. The table came from immunoSEQ multiplex PCR; TCRdb's copy has only in-frame clones and leaves some out. Among about 110,000 clones, over 65% were seen once, and the ten largest hold roughly 4.2%. Turning to this clone: Its antigen is not identified.

General study findings and limits: Some highly shared sequence variants likely arose as a pipeline artifact.

Germline V gene sequence: CDR1 SGHVS, CDR2 FNYEAQ. The length of the CDR3 is 13 residues. V was shortened by 4 bases and J by 10 bases, with 17 bases between the two germline ends. The sequenced material came from PBMCs. This clonotype was obtained from a woman between 35 and 50 years old in good health and CMV-seropositive. This chain connects TRBV7-6 to TRBJ2-7; D might be TRBD1 (6 bases). CDR3 nucleotides: TGTGCCAGCAGCTCGACCGCTACAGGGACACAGTACTTC. This gives the protein CASSSTATGTQYF.